This T cell receptor beta chain was obtained from a study of blood T cell repertoires in COVID-19. Whole-study context: Donors in the United States, Italy and Spain gave samples during acute or convalescent COVID-19.

Per germline, CDR1 MNHEY and CDR2 SVGAGI. CDR3 length equals 13 residues. V lost 10 bases, J lost 3 bases, and 16 bases lay in between. Per the study methods: Cell counts per sample came from amplifying reference gene primers. Using immunoSEQ multiplex PCR, the repertoire was profiled, and TCRdb retains in-frame clones only, with some absent. V and J calls and clone size are those listed in that table; D and trimming were worked out from the DNA. The repertoire holds hundreds of thousands of clones, with about four fifths as singletons. This receptor was obtained from a woman between 50 and 59 years old with acute or convalescent COVID-19. The chain joins TRBV6-5 to TRBJ2-7; possibly TRBD1 for D (5 bases). The sample consisted of peripheral blood. CDR3 region: CATWTKRSYEQYF. The CDR3 DNA is TGTGCCACCTGGACAAAGAGAAGCTACGAGCAGTACTTC.